This entry concerns a single T cell receptor beta chain. Its antigen remains unidentified. Alongside a J-beta primer mix, a sample-barcoded 5' primer served in a second PCR lasting roughly 6 to 11 cycles. TCRdb independently ran MiXCR on the 5' RACE reads; one entry per CDR3 protein. The table lists hundreds of thousands of distinct CDR3 sequences, approximately 44% of them singletons, with roughly 19% in the top ten. The sample belongs to a study of blood T cells in healthy people across ages. Study-wide results and caveats: More naive CD4+ cells and higher diversity marked long-lived donors relative to aged donors.

The CDR3 is 15 residues long. The chain uses TRBV21-1 and TRBJ1-1. TRBV21-1 is a pseudogene segment. The sequencing input was blood. This sequence originates from a man between 60 and 75 years old in good health. This CDR3 is CASSKARFRNTEAFF. The DNA for the CDR3 is TGTGCCAGCAGCAAAGCGCGTTTCAGAAACACTGAAGCTTTCTTT.